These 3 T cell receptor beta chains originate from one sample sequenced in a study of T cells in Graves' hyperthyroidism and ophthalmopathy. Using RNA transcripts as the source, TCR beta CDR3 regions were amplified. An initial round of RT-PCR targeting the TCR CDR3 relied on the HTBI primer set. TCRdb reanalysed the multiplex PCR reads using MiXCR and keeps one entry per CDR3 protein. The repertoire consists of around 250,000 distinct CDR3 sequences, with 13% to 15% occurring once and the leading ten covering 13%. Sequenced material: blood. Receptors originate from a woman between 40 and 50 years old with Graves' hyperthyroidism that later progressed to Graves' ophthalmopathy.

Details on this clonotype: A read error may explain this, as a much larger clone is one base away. The CDR3 sequence: CASSSPTGFLWYF. CDR3 DNA sequence: TGTGCCAGCAGTTCGCCGACTGGGTTTTTGTGGTATTTT. The V and J genes are TRBV28 and TRBJ2-3; D not resolved. V dropped 4 bases and J dropped 14 bases, with 19 bases sitting between them. Germline loops: CDR1 MDHEN, CDR2 SYDVKM. The CDR3 has 13 residues.

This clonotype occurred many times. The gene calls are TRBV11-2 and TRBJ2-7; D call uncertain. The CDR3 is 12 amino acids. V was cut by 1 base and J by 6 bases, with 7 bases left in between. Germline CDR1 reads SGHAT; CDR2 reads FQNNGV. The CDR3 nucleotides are TGTGCCAGCAGCTTAGTCAGTGCCGAGCAGTACTTC. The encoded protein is CASSLVSAEQYF. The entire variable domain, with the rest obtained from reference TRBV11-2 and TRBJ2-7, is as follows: EAGVAQSPRYKIIEKRQSVAFWCNPISGHATLYWYQQILGQGPKLLIQFQNNGVVDDSQLPKDRFSAERLKGVDSTLKIQPAKLEDSAVYLCASSLVSAEQYFGPGTRLTVT.

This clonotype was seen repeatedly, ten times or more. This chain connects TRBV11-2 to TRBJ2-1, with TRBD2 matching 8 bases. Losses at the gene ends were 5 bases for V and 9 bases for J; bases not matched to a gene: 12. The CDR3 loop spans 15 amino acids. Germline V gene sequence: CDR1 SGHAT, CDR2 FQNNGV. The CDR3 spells CASSALADGWGEQFF. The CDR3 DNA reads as TGTGCCAGCAGCGCACTAGCGGATGGCTGGGGTGAGCAGTTCTTC.